This T cell receptor beta chain was found in a study of PD-L1 blockade in urothelial cancer. Indicated time point: pretreatment peripheral blood. This CDR3 region has 14 residues. Looked up from germline, CDR1 is SGDLS and CDR2 is YYNGEE. Trimming stripped 0 bases from V and 2 bases from J, with 8 bases between. The assay was immunoSEQ multiplex PCR, and TCRdb's table has in-frame clones only and misses some. The sample shows roughly 52,000 clones, more than 75% of them seen only once. The chain recombines TRBV9 with TRBJ2-5; no definite D call. The sequence came from a man aged 45-65 years with urothelial cancer. Sequenced here: PBMCs, sampled around atezolizumab (anti-PD-L1) treatment. Here the CDR3 DNA reads TGTGCCAGCAGCGTAGGACTCTTACAAGAGACCCAGTACTTC. Translating gives CASSVGLLQETQYF.